This entry features one T cell receptor beta chain sequence. The method was immunoSEQ multiplex PCR; TCRdb's version includes in-frame clones alone and lacks a portion of them. The repertoire has around 500,000 clones, over 70% of them found once; the top ten carry approximately 11%. The data derive from a study of shared clonotypes between healthy human individuals. The V end lost 3 bases, the J end lost 3 bases, and 12 bases lay between the germline ends. Germline lookup yields CDR1 MNHEY and CDR2 SMNVEV (reference sequence). The CDR3 has 14 amino acids. The sequenced sample consisted of PBMCs. The J gene is TRBJ2-7, the V gene TRBV27; either TRBD1 or TRBD2 may supply D (6 bases each). The clonotype comes from a woman aged 40 to 50 in good health. Some clones in this sample may be carry-over from other donors' samples. The CDR3 is CASSLGAGRYEQYF. Here the CDR3 DNA reads TGTGCCAGCAGTTTGGGGGCGGGACGCTACGAGCAGTACTTC.